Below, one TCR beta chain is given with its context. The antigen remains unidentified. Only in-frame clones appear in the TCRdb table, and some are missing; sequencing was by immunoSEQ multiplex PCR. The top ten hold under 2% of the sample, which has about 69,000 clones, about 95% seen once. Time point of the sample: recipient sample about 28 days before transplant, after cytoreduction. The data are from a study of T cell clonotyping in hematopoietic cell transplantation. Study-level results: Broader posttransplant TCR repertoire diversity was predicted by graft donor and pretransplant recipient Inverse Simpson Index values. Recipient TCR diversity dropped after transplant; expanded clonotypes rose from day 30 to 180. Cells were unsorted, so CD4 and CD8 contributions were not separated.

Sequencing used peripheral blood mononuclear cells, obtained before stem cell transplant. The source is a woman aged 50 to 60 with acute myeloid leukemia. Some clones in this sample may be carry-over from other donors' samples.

In DNA, the CDR3 is TGTGCCAGCAGCCTGGCGGGAGGGGCCTACGAGCAGTACTTC. It is translated as CASSLAGGAYEQYF. The chain employs TRBV11-2 and TRBJ2-7, with 9 bases matching TRBD2. The length of the CDR3 is 14 residues. Unmatched junction bases numbered 4, after V lost 5 bases and J lost 2 bases. CDR1 and CDR2 (germline): SGHAT, FQNNGV.